A selection of T cell receptor beta chains follows, all from one sample in a study of blood T cells in healthy people across ages. TCRdb reprocessed the 5' RACE reads with MiXCR, giving one entry per CDR3 protein. The repertoire has about 650,000 distinct CDR3 sequences, around 32% of them found once; the top ten carry approximately 15%. Sequences were obtained from blood. These receptors all come from an elderly woman in good health. The CDR3 runs from the conserved cysteine through the conserved F or W. D genes are given only for firm matches. Only part of the rows carry a size: once, few, many, or a class if the clone is expanded.

D	V	J	size	DNA	CDR3
.	TRBV12-3/TRBV12-4	TRBJ1-2	many	TGTGCCAGCAGTGCAGAAACCAACTATGGCTACACCTTC	CASSAETNYGYTF
.	TRBV6-5	TRBJ2-5	many	TGTGCCAGCAGTTACTCGCGGAGCCAAGAGACCCAGTACTTC	CASSYSRSQETQYF
.	TRBV6-1	TRBJ2-3	once	TGTGCCACCGAGCGGGACAGGAGCACAGATACGCAGTATTTT	CATERDRSTDTQYF
TRBD2	TRBV20-1	TRBJ2-5	.	TGCAGTGCTAGACCCACTAGCGGGGTAGAGACCCAGTACTTC	CSARPTSGVETQYF
.	TRBV28	TRBJ2-7	few	TGTGCCAGCAGTTCGGGGGCTTTTGGCGAGCAGTACTTC	CASSSGAFGEQYF
TRBD1	TRBV7-2	TRBJ2-3	.	TGTGCCAGCAGCCCCCCTTCAGGGGGCGGCACAGATATGCAGTATTTT	CASSPPSGGGTDMQYF
.	TRBV7-9	TRBJ2-7	.	TGTGCCAGCAGCTTATCCTCTGGATACGAGCAGTACTTC	CASSLSSGYEQYF
.	TRBV5-1	TRBJ2-1	.	TGCGCCAGCAGCTTTCTAGAGTCTACCCGATACAATGAGCAGTTCTTC	CASSFLESTRYNEQFF
TRBD1	TRBV15	TRBJ2-5	many	TGTGCCACCAGCAGGGGCGACAGGGTCCAAGAGACCCAGTACTTC	CATSRGDRVQETQYF
.	TRBV6-2/TRBV6-3	TRBJ2-7	.	TGTGCCAGCATTCAATGGGGGAAGGCCTACGAGCAGTACTTC	CASIQWGKAYEQYF
TRBD2	TRBV14	TRBJ2-1	many	TGTGCCAGCAGCCAAGGAAGAGCGGGGGGGCTCAATGAGCAGTTCTTC	CASSQGRAGGLNEQFF
TRBD2	TRBV6-1	TRBJ2-7	many	TGTGCCAGCAGTGATCGGGAGGGCTCCTACGAGCAGTACTTC	CASSDREGSYEQYF
TRBD1	TRBV6-6	TRBJ1-2	many	TGTGCCAGCAGTAGCCCGGACAGGGCAGGGAACTATGGCTACACCTTC	CASSSPDRAGNYGYTF
.	TRBV6-5	TRBJ2-2	few	TGTGCCAGCAGTTACTCCATGAGGTCCCAGAACATGAACACCGGGGAGCGGTTTTTT	CASSYSMRSQNMNTGERFF
TRBD2	TRBV2	TRBJ2-3	many	TGTGCCAGCAGTGAAACCCGAGGGGCGGGGGCGCAGTATTTT	CASSETRGAGAQYF
TRBD2	TRBV2	TRBJ2-1	many	TGTGCCAGCAGTGAGGCGGGGGGGCCCTACAATGAGCAGTTCTTC	CASSEAGGPYNEQFF
.	TRBV6-5	TRBJ1-4	few	TGTGCCAGCACCGAGACAGGCTCAACTAATGAAAAACGGTTTTTT	CASTETGSTNEKRFF
.	TRBV5-1	TRBJ2-1	many	TGCGCCAGCAGCCGCGGGGAGAATGAGCAGTTCTTC	CASSRGENEQFF
.	TRBV9	TRBJ2-3	many	TGTGCCAGCAGCGTAGCGGGGGGCGGCACAGATACGCAGTATTTT	CASSVAGGGTDTQYF
.	TRBV5-4	TRBJ1-4	.	TGTGCCAGCAGCTTGGCCGGGGGAGGTCCCGAAAAACTGTTTTTT	CASSLAGGGPEKLFF
TRBD2	TRBV20-1	TRBJ2-1	.	TGCAGTGCTAGAGGGTCGACTAGCGGGAGGGCCGGTGAGCAGTTCTTC	CSARGSTSGRAGEQFF
.	TRBV10-3	TRBJ1-1	many	TGTGCCATCAGTGAGTCATCCGCAGGGAGACTAGGGAACACTGAAGCTTTCTTT	CAISESSAGRLGNTEAFF
TRBD1	TRBV13	TRBJ1-1	few	TGTGCCAGCAGCCGGACACCGGGACAGGGGGCTACTGAAGCTTTCTTT	CASSRTPGQGATEAFF
.	TRBV29-1	TRBJ1-1	.	TGCAGCGTTGATGGCCTGAACACTGAAGCTTTCTTT	CSVDGLNTEAFF
TRBD1	TRBV5-5	TRBJ1-4	few	TGTGCCAGCAGCTTGGGCCAGGGACAGGGGGGAGAAAAACTGTTTTTT	CASSLGQGQGGEKLFF
.	TRBV5-1	TRBJ2-5	.	TGCGCCAGCAGCTTGGAGGATCGGACGGCACAAGAGACCCAGTACTTC	CASSLEDRTAQETQYF
TRBD2	TRBV7-2	TRBJ2-4	.	TGTGCCAGCAGCTTAGGACTAGCGGGAGTAGGCATTCAGTACTTC	CASSLGLAGVGIQYF
TRBD1	TRBV3-1	TRBJ1-1	few	TGTGCCAGCAGCCAAGCCAAGGGGGCAGGTGGGACTGAAGCTTTCTTT	CASSQAKGAGGTEAFF
TRBD1	TRBV20-1	TRBJ2-5	many	TGCAGTGCTAGAGAGGTCAGGGGGCGGCAAGAGACCCAGTACTTC	CSAREVRGRQETQYF
.	TRBV29-1	TRBJ1-2	many	TGCAGCGTTGAAGAGTTCGGATTATATGGCTACACCTTC	CSVEEFGLYGYTF
TRBD1	TRBV18	TRBJ1-1	many	TGTGCCAGCTCACCACCGAGGACAGGGCAAACTGAAGCTTTCTTT	CASSPPRTGQTEAFF
.	TRBV9	TRBJ1-1	.	TGTGCCAGCAGCCCGCGGGCAGGGTTGAACACTGAAGCTTTCTTT	CASSPRAGLNTEAFF
.	TRBV7-3	TRBJ2-4	once	TGTGCCAGCAGCTTAACGCCCGGAGAGCAGTACTTC	CASSLTPGEQYF